The source of this T cell receptor (beta chain) is a study of T-cell memory formation after mild COVID-19. On this clonotype itself: Its antigen is as yet unknown.

Study results and caveats: Clones shrinking between day 15 and 85 showed a balanced CD4/CD8 split, and those that grew later tilted toward CD4+. Whether day 37 second-wave clones are SARS-CoV-2-specific was not confirmed.

With constant-segment primers, 5'RACE yielded cDNA libraries of TCR alpha and TCR beta that carried sample barcodes and UMIs. TCRdb re-derived calls from the 5' RACE reads in MiXCR, one entry per CDR3 protein. The sample holds 300,000 to 350,000 distinct CDR3 sequences, 13% to 15% seen once. The ends were cut back, 5 bases at V and 4 bases at J, with 18 bases in the middle. Germline V lookup: CDR1 SQVTM, CDR2 ANQGSEA. The CDR3 length is 15 residues. This TCR was sampled from a man between 18 and 35 years old who had mild COVID-19 (a few samples of this study predate the infection). Cell type and time point are not known. The sample was PBMCs or a T cell subset sorted from them (not recorded which). The J gene is TRBJ1-3, the V gene TRBV29-1; D is unclear. CDR3 amino acids: CSVLVPKGVGNTIYF. For the CDR3, the DNA is TGCAGCGTTCTAGTCCCCAAAGGCGTGGGAAACACCATATATTTT.